One and the same sample provided the 19 T cell receptor beta chains below, sequenced in a study of OX40 agonist ivuxolimab in advanced cancers. Generated by immunoSEQ multiplex PCR, the TCRdb table keeps only in-frame clones and is missing some. The sample holds approximately 79,000 clones; about 90% are singletons and the top ten take about 8.6%. Sample: CD4+ or CD8+ T cells sorted from blood, taken in a trial of the OX40 agonist ivuxolimab. The receptors derive from an adult with an advanced solid tumor such as melanoma, head and neck, liver or kidney cancer.

The V call is TRBV7-8, the J call TRBJ1-2; no definite D call. Between the trimmed V and J ends, which lost 4 bases and 4 bases, there was a span of 1 base. CDR3 length: 10 residues. Germline V gene lookup returns CDR1 SGHVS and CDR2 FQNEAQ. The CDR3 loop reads CASSSYGYTF. DNA of the CDR3: TGTGCCAGCAGCTCCTATGGCTACACCTTC.

This clone was detected only a few times. The chain couples TRBV11-2 to TRBJ1-5; D call uncertain. Trimming removed 0 bases from V and 3 bases from J, with 9 bases in between. The V gene's germline CDR1 is SGHAT and CDR2 FQNNGV. The CDR3 runs to 15 residues. This chain's CDR3 is CASSLDYGDNQPQHF. The CDR3 coding sequence is TGTGCCAGCAGCTTAGATTATGGGGACAATCAGCCCCAGCATTTT.

As DNA, the CDR3 is TGTGCCAGCAGGGGTCTTGACGCAACCTATGGCTACACCTTC. As protein: CASRGLDATYGYTF. V and J are TRBV7-9 and TRBJ1-2; D gene ambiguous. V was pared by 6 bases and J by 4 bases, with 15 bases between. Germline CDR1 SEHNR, CDR2 FQNEAQ (reference sequence). This CDR3 contains 14 residues.

The rearrangement joins TRBV19 to TRBJ2-7; D possibly corresponds to TRBD2 (6 bases). Germline CDR1 reads LNHDA; CDR2 reads SQIVND (reference sequence). The CDR3 runs 15 residues. Trimming cost V 3 bases and J 1 base, with 13 bases left between them. The CDR3 region is CASSIWGEYSYEQYF. CDR3 sequence (DNA): TGTGCCAGTAGTATCTGGGGGGAATATTCCTACGAGCAGTACTTC.

The chain employs TRBV11-2 and TRBJ1-5, with D maybe TRBD1 (6 bases). Germline V gives CDR1 SGHAT, CDR2 FQNNGV. The germline V and J ends were trimmed by 1 base and 7 bases, with 14 bases remaining between them. The CDR3 has 15 residues. The CDR3 DNA is TGTGCCAGCAGCTTAGGAGCAGGGGAAGGACAGCCCCAGCATTTT. Protein product: CASSLGAGEGQPQHF.

The table lists this clone with a count of one. The J gene is TRBJ2-3, the V gene TRBV11-3; D remains unclear. With 3 bases removed from V and 6 bases from J, the gap between germline ends came to 10 bases. CDR1 and CDR2 from the germline V gene are SGHNT and YENEEA. This CDR3 has 13 amino acids. The CDR3 DNA reads as TGTGCCAGCAGCTTCTTTTTTGGGGATACGCAGTATTTT. This encodes CASSFFFGDTQYF.

The V and J genes are TRBV27 and TRBJ2-7, with D perhaps matching TRBD1 (7 bases). The CDR3 spans 13 residues. The germline V and J ends were trimmed by 2 bases and 6 bases, with 11 bases remaining between them. The germline V gene has CDR1 MNHEY and CDR2 SMNVEV (reference sequence). DNA of the CDR3: TGTGCCAGCAGTTTAGGCCAGGGGGGCGAGCAGTACTTC. Amino acids: CASSLGQGGEQYF.

The chain carries TRBV29-1 and TRBJ2-7; D is perhaps TRBD2 (5 bases). The CDR3 loop spans 12 amino acids. Deletions cut 4 bases from V and 6 bases from J, with 13 bases between. Germline V gives CDR1 SQVTM, CDR2 ANQGSEA. Here the CDR3 reads CSVVRGTGEQYF. CDR3 DNA: TGCAGCGTTGTCCGGGGAACCGGCGAGCAGTACTTC.

The chain recombines TRBV7-2 with TRBJ2-1; 12 bases fit TRBD2. The ends lost 5 bases at V and 10 bases at J; junction bases unmatched: 6. This CDR3 has 14 residues. The germline V gene encodes CDR1 SGHTA and CDR2 FQGNSA. DNA for the CDR3: TGTGCCAGCAGCCCCCAGACTAGCGGGGGAGAGCAGTTCTTC. Amino acid sequence: CASSPQTSGGEQFF.

The V gene is TRBV5-4, the J gene TRBJ2-5; 8 nucleotides agree with TRBD2. The germline CDR1 and CDR2 sequences are SGHNT and YYREEE (reference sequence). This CDR3 contains 14 residues. V lost 2 bases, J lost 5 bases, and 5 bases stayed unmatched. The DNA for the CDR3 is TGTGCCAGCAGCTTCCACGGGGGGGCGGAGACCCAGTACTTC. This gives the protein CASSFHGGAETQYF.

The chain combines TRBV27 with TRBJ1-5, with 9 bases identical to TRBD1. The V and J ends lost 0 bases and 3 bases, in that order; junction bases with no gene match: 9. CDR3 length: 18 residues. CDR1 and CDR2 (germline): MNHEY, SMNVEV (reference sequence). CDR3 residues: CASSLSSPTGGNNQPQHF. The DNA for the CDR3 is TGTGCCAGCAGTTTATCCTCCCCGACAGGGGGGAACAATCAGCCCCAGCATTTT.

This chain links TRBV5-1 with TRBJ2-2, with 12 bases that match TRBD1. Per the germline V gene, CDR1 is SGHRS and CDR2 is YFSETQ. The CDR3 length is 18 residues. V shed 2 bases and J 3 bases; nucleotides not matched to a gene: 8. As DNA, the CDR3 is TGCGCCAGCAGCTTCCTGGGACAGGGGGCTTTAGACACCGGGGAGCTGTTTTTT. As protein: CASSFLGQGALDTGELFF.

In regard to this clone: At one of its ends the junction is not consistent with the germline gene, which may arise from a read error. Additional DNA sequences in this sample encode the identical CDR3. The CDR3, as DNA: TGCGCCAGCAGCGATAGGGGACAGGCCGGTTGGAATTCACCTCTCCACTTT. Amino acids: CASSDRGQAGWNSPLHF. This rearrangement joins TRBV5-1 to TRBJ1-6; 8 bases agree with TRBD1. The CDR3 runs 17 residues. Germline loops: CDR1 SGHRS, CDR2 YFSETQ.

The genes are TRBV13 and TRBJ2-7; D perhaps matches TRBD2 (6 bases). CDR1 and CDR2 (germline): PRHDT, FYEKMQ (reference sequence). The CDR3 spans 14 residues. The V end lost 5 bases, the J end lost 1 base, and 12 bases lay between the germline ends. The CDR3 DNA is TGTGCCAGCAGCCCCCGGGCGGGGTCCTACGAGCAGTACTTC. This encodes CASSPRAGSYEQYF.

This chain connects TRBV18 to TRBJ2-7; no clear D. This CDR3 is built from 16 residues. Germline CDR1 reads KGHSH; CDR2 reads LQKENI. Trimming removed 3 bases at V and 5 bases at J, with 20 bases between. CDR3 sequence reads: CASSPQLGIGFDEQYF. The DNA for the CDR3 is TGTGCCAGCTCACCTCAGCTTGGAATAGGGTTCGACGAGCAGTACTTC. Variable domain in full (rest from reference TRBV18 and TRBJ2-7): NAGVMQNPRHLVRRRGQEARLRCSPMKGHSHVYWYRQLPEEGLKFMVYLQKENIIDESGMPKERFSAEFPKEGPSILRIQQVVRGDSAAYFCASSPQLGIGFDEQYFGPGTRLTVT.

The genes are TRBV9 and TRBJ2-5, with TRBD1 identical over 7 bases. Germline V CDR1 and CDR2: SGDLS, YYNGEE. J was trimmed by 0 bases and V by 3 bases; bases with no gene match: 8. This CDR3 has 16 residues. CDR3 in amino acids: CASSGGTAPYQETQYF. CDR3 nucleotides: TGTGCCAGCAGCGGGGGGACAGCCCCCTACCAAGAGACCCAGTACTTC.

The V call is TRBV9, the J call TRBJ1-1, with TRBD1 identical over 7 bases. Per germline, CDR1 SGDLS and CDR2 YYNGEE. The V segment lost 4 bases and the J segment 2 bases; nucleotides outside the gene matches: 5. This CDR3 comprises 14 residues. The CDR3: CASSPRQGNTEAFF. In nucleotides, the CDR3 is TGTGCCAGCAGCCCCCGACAGGGAAACACTGAAGCTTTCTTT.

The chain recombines TRBV5-6 with TRBJ2-1; TRBD1 matches 7 bases. The CDR3 is 14 residues long. V lost 3 bases and J lost 4; bases outside the gene matches: 4. Germline loops: CDR1 SGHDT, CDR2 YYEEEE. The CDR3 region is CASSYGTVYNEQFF. The CDR3 coding sequence is TGTGCCAGCAGCTATGGGACAGTATACAATGAGCAGTTCTTC.

The V and J genes are TRBV5-1 and TRBJ1-2; D gene ambiguous. Per germline, CDR1 SGHRS and CDR2 YFSETQ. Between the trimmed V and J ends, which lost 0 bases and 0 bases, there was a span of 9 bases. The CDR3 extends over 15 amino acids. CDR3 bases: TGCGCCAGCAGCTTGGGGCACACCGCTAACTATGGCTACACCTTC. Protein sequence: CASSLGHTANYGYTF.